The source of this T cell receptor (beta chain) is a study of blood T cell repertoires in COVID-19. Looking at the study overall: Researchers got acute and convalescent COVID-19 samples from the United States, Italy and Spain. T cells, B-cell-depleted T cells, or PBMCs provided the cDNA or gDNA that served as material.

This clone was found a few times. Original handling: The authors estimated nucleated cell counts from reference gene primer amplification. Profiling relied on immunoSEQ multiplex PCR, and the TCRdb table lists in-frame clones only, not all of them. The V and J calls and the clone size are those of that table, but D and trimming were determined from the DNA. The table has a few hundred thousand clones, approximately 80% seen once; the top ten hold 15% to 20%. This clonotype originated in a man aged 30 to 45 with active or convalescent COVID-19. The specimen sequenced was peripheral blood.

CDR3 residues: CASSYSLQLNTEAFF. CDR3 DNA sequence: TGTGCCAGCAGTTACTCGCTACAGCTGAACACTGAAGCTTTCTTT. J is TRBJ1-1 and V is TRBV6-6, with D unclear. The V end was cut by 0 bases, the J end by 0 bases, with 8 bases between. CDR1 and CDR2 from the germline V gene are MNHNY and SVGAGI (reference sequence). The CDR3 length is 15 residues.